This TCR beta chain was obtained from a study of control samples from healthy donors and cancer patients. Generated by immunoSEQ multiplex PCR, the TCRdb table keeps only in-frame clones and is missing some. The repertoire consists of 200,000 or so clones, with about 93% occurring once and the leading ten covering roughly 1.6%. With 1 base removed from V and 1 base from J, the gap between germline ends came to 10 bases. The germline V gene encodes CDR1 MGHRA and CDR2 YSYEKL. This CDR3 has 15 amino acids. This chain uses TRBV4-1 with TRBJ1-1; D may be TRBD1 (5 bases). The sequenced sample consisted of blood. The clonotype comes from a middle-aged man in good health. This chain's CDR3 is CASSQVETANTEAFF. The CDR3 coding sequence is TGCGCCAGCAGCCAAGTGGAGACAGCGAACACTGAAGCTTTCTTT.